Listed here are 5 T cell receptor beta chains from one sample, sequenced in a study of blood T cell repertoires in COVID-19. Repertoires were generated with immunoSEQ multiplex PCR, while TCRdb's copy carries only in-frame clones and drops some. The sample has some 400,000 clones, approximately 91% seen once; the top ten hold 0.8% to 0.9%. Sequences were obtained from PBMCs or T cells enriched from blood (not recorded which). The receptors derive from a woman in her thirties or forties who had been exposed to COVID-19.

This clone was detected only once. Its ends do not fully match the called genes, so a read error is possible. V and J are TRBV6-5 and TRBJ1-5; 9 bases are shared with TRBD1. The germline gives CDR1 MNHEY, CDR2 SVGAGI. The CDR3 is 15 amino acids. The CDR3 protein is CASSQDRGSSQPQHF. The CDR3 DNA follows: TGTGCCAGCAGCCAGGACAGGGGAAGCAGTCAGCCCCAGCATTTT.

This clone came up once. The genes are TRBV30 and TRBJ2-7, with 11 bases fitting TRBD2. Germline trimming cut 3 bases from V and 0 bases from J; bases unmatched to any gene: 4. Germline assignment: CDR1 GTSNPN and CDR2 SVGIG (reference sequence). This CDR3 comprises 15 residues. The CDR3 loop is CAWRGGLAGSYEQYF. The CDR3, as DNA: TGTGCCTGGAGGGGAGGACTAGCGGGCTCCTACGAGCAGTACTTC.

The chain links TRBV6-2 or TRBV6-3 to TRBJ2-1; D is perhaps TRBD2 (6 bases). The CDR3 is made up of 18 amino acids. Germline CDR1 is MNHEY and CDR2 is SVGEGT. The V and J ends lost 6 bases and 0 bases respectively, with 21 bases between them. CDR3 coding DNA: TGTGCCAGCAGCCCCGGGGGTTGGAGCGGACGCTCCTACAATGAGCAGTTCTTC. It encodes CASSPGGWSGRSYNEQFF.

The chain carries TRBV24-1 and TRBJ1-1, with 7 bases lining up with TRBD1. This CDR3 has 13 amino acids. CDR1 is KGHDR and CDR2 is SFDVKD in the germline V gene. V trimming: 8 bases; J trimming: 1 base; junction bases outside the gene matches: 3. DNA for the CDR3: TGTGCCACCAACAGGGGACCGAACACTGAAGCTTTCTTT. Encoded protein: CATNRGPNTEAFF.

A few counts support this clone. The V call is TRBV24-1, the J call TRBJ2-2; 7 bases are a match to TRBD2. The CDR3 runs to 14 residues. Germline V gene sequence: CDR1 KGHDR, CDR2 SFDVKD. Trimming removed 10 bases from V and 0 bases from J; junction bases left unmatched: 4. DNA for the CDR3: TGTGCCACAAGCGGACTAGCGAACACCGGGGAGCTGTTTTTT. This translates into CATSGLANTGELFF.